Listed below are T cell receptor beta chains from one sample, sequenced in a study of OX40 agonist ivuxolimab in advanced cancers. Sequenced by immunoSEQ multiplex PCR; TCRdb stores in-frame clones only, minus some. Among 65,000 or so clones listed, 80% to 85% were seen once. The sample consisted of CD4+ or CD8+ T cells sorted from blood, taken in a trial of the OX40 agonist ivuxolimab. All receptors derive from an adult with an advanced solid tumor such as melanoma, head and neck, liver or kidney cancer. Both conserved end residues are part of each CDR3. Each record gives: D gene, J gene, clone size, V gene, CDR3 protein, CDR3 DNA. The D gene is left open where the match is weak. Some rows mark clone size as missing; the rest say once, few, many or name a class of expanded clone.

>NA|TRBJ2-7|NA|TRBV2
CASSDEGYEQYF
TGTGCCAGCAGTGACGAAGGCTACGAGCAGTACTTC
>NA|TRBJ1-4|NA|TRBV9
CASSVGTGEKLFF
TGTGCCAGCAGCGTAGGAACTGGGGAAAAACTGTTTTTT
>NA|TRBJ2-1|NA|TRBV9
CASSGFRVTSYNEQFF
TGTGCCAGCAGCGGTTTCCGGGTAACTTCCTACAATGAGCAGTTCTTC
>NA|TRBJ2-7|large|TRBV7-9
CASSFAGVNYEQYF
TGTGCCAGCAGCTTTGCAGGGGTTAACTACGAGCAGTACTTC
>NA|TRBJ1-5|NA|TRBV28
CASTGIDQPQHF
TGTGCCAGCACTGGGATCGACCAGCCCCAGCATTTT
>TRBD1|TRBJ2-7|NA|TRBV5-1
CASSLTGTVDGEQYF
TGCGCCAGCAGCTTGACCGGGACAGTGGACGGGGAGCAGTACTTC
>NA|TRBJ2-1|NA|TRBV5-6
CASSSLGRVQFF
TGTGCCAGCAGCTCACTAGGACGAGTGCAGTTCTTC
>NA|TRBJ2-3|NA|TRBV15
CATSRAGVDTQYF
TGTGCCACCAGCAGAGCGGGGGTCGATACGCAGTATTTT
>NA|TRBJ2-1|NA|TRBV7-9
CASSANNEQFF
TGTGCCAGCAGCGCCAACAATGAGCAGTTCTTC
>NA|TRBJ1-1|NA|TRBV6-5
CASSYSSRTNTEAFF
TGTGCCAGCAGTTACTCGAGCCGGACCAACACTGAAGCTTTCTTT
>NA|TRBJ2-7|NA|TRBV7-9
CASSLEQNYEQYF
TGTGCCAGCAGCTTAGAACAGAACTACGAGCAGTACTTC
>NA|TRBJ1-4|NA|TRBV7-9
CASSSNRGAEKLFF
TGTGCCAGCAGCTCGAATAGGGGGGCAGAAAAACTGTTTTTT
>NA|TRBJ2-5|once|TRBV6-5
CASSYSPSGETQYF
TGTGCCAGCAGTTACTCTCCCAGCGGAGAGACCCAGTACTTC
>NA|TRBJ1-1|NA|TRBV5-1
CASSLGRLNTEAFF
TGCGCCAGCAGCTTGGGGAGGTTGAACACTGAAGCTTTCTTT
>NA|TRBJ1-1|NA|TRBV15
CATSGQSNTEAFF
TGTGCCACCAGCGGACAGAGTAACACTGAAGCTTTCTTT
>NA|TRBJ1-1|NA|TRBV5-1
CASSSNRARTEAFF
TGCGCCAGCAGTTCTAACAGGGCTCGGACTGAAGCTTTCTTT
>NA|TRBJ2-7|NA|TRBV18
CASSPRRDYEQYF
TGTGCCAGCTCACCGCGCAGGGATTACGAGCAGTACTTC
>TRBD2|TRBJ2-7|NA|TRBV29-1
CSVATTSVNEQYF
TGCAGCGTTGCAACGACTAGCGTCAACGAGCAGTACTTC
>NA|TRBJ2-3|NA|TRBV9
CASSELQGADTQYF
TGTGCCAGCAGCGAATTACAGGGCGCAGATACGCAGTATTTT
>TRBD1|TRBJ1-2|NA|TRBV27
CASSSRQGHYGYTF
TGTGCCAGCAGTTCAAGACAGGGGCACTATGGCTACACCTTC
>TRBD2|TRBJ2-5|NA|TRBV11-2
CASSLDQGGGAVTQYF
TGTGCCAGCAGCTTAGATCAGGGCGGGGGGGCGGTGACCCAGTACTTC